This entry features one T cell receptor beta chain sequence. The antigen remains unidentified. This record belongs to a study of CD8 T cells in Susac syndrome. The study, taken as a whole, reports: None of the CD4+ T cell repertoires in Susac syndrome showed clonal expansion.

With random hexamers, reverse transcription was performed on about 0.5 to 1 ug of RNA. TCRdb reprocessed the immunoSEQ multiplex PCR reads via MiXCR and lists one record per CDR3 protein. The data contain 150,000 to 200,000 distinct CDR3 sequences, roughly 94% of them seen just once; the ten biggest clones take up 0.099%. CDR3 size: 14 residues. Looked up from germline, CDR1 is LGHNA and CDR2 is YSLEER. Trimming shortened V by 0 bases and J by 5 bases, and 10 bases separated the two germline ends. The authors sequenced TCR beta from blood CD8+ and CD4+ T cells. The chain carries TRBV4-3 and TRBJ2-5; TRBD2 might be the D (5 bases). Sequencing was performed on CD4+ T cells from PBMCs. The TCR originated in a human donor with Susac syndrome. In DNA, the CDR3 is TGCGCCAGCAGCCAAGAGGAGGCAAGGGAGACCCAGTACTTC. It is translated as CASSQEEARETQYF.